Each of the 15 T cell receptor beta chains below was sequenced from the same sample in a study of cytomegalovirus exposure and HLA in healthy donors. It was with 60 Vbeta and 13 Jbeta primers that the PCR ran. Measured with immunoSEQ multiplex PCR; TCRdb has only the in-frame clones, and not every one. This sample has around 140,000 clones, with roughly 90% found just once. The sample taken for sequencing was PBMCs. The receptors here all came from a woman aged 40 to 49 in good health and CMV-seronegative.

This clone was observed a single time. The DNA of the CDR3 is TGTGCCAGCAAAAACAGGAGGGACGAGACCCAGTACTTC. Encoded protein: CASKNRRDETQYF. The V and J genes are TRBV13 and TRBJ2-5, with D possibly matching TRBD2 (6 bases). The CDR3 is 13 residues long. Germline CDR1 is PRHDT and CDR2 is FYEKMQ (reference sequence). V lost 7 bases and J lost 5, with 14 bases in between.

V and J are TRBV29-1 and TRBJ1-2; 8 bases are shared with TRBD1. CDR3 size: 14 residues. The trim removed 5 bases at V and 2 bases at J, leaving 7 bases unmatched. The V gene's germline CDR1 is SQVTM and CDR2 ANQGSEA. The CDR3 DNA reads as TGCAGCGTTACCCCGGGACAGGAGAACTATGGCTACACCTTC. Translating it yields CSVTPGQENYGYTF.

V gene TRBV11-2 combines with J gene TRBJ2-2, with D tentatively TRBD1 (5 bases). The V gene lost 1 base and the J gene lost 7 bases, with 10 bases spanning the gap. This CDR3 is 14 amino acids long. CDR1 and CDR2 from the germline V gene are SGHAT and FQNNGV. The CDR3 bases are TGTGCCAGCAGCTTAGCGTGGCAGGGCGGGGAGCTGTTTTTT. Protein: CASSLAWQGGELFF.

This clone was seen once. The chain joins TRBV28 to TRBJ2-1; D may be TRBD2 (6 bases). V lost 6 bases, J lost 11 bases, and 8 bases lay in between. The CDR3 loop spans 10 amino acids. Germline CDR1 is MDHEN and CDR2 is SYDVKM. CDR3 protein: CASRGLKQFF. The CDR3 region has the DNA TGTGCCAGCAGGGGACTGAAGCAGTTCTTC.

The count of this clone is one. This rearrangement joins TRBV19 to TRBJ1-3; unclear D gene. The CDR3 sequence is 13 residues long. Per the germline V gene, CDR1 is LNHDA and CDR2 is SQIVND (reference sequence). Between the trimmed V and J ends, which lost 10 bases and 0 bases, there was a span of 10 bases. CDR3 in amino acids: CATHTPSGNTIYF. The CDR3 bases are TGTGCCACCCACACCCCCTCTGGAAACACCATATATTTT.

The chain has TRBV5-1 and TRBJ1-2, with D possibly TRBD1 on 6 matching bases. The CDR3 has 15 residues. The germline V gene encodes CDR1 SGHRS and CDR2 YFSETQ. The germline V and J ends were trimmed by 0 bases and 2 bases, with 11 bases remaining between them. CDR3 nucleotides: TGCGCCAGCAGCTTGGGGGCAGGGGCCAACTATGGCTACACCTTC. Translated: CASSLGAGANYGYTF.

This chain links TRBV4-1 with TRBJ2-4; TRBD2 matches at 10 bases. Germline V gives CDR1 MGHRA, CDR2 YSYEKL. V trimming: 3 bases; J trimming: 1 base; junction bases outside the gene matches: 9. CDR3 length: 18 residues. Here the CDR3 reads CASSQGPGLANAKNIQYF. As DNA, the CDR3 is TGCGCCAGCAGCCAGGGTCCGGGACTAGCGAATGCCAAAAACATTCAGTACTTC.

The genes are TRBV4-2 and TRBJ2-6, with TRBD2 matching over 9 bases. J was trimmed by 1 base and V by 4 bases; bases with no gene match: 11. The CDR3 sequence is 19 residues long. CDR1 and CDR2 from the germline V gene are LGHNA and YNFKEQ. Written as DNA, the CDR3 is TGTGCCAGCAGCCCCCAGACTAGCGGAGCCTTTTCTGGGGCCAACGTCCTGACTTTC. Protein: CASSPQTSGAFSGANVLTF.

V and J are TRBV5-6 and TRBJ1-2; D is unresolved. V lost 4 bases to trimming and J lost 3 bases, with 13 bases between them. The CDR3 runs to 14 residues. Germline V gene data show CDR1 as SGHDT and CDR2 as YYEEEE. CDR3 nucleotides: TGTGCCAGCAGCCCAAAAGAGTTCTACTATGGCTACACCTTC. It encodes CASSPKEFYYGYTF.

CDR3 sequence: CASSPRGAGGPRGYEQFF. The CDR3 DNA follows: TGTGCCAGCAGCCCTCGGGGTGCGGGAGGTCCCCGGGGGTATGAGCAGTTCTTC. The chain couples TRBV11-3 to TRBJ2-1; TRBD2 matches at 8 bases. Germline loops: CDR1 SGHNT, CDR2 YENEEA. The CDR3 is 18 amino acids. Trimming at V came to 5 bases and at J to 8 bases, leaving 20 bases not matched to a gene.

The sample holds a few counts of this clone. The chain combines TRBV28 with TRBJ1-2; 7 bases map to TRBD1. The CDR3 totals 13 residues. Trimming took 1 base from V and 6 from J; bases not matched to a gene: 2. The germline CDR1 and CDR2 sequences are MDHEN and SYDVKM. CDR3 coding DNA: TGTGCCAGCAGTTTATCCCAGGGGGATGGCTACACCTTC. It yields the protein CASSLSQGDGYTF.

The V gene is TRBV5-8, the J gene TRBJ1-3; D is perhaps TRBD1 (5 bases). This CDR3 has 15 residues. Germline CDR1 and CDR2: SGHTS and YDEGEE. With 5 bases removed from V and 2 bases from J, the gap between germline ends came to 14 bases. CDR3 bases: TGTGCCAGCAGATTTGCCGGCAGGGCTGGAAACACCATATATTTT. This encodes CASRFAGRAGNTIYF.

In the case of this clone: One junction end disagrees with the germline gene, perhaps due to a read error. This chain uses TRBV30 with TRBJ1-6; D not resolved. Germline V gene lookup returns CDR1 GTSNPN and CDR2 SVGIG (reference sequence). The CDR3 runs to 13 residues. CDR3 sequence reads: CAWSVRSNSPLHF. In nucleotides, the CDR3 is TGTGCCTGGAGTGTACGGAGTAATTCCCCCCTCCACTTT.

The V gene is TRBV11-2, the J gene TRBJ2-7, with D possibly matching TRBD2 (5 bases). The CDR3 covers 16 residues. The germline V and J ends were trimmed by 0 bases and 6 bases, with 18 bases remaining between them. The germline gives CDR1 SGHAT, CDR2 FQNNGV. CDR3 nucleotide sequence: TGTGCCAGCAGCTTAGAGTGGAGGACGGAGGTAGGCGAGCAGTACTTC. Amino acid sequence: CASSLEWRTEVGEQYF.

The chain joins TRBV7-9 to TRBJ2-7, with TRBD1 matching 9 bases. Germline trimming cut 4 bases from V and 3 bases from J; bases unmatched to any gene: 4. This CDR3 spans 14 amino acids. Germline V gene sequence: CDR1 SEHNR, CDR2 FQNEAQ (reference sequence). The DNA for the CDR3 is TGTGCCAGCAGCTCGACAGGGGGTTACTACGAGCAGTACTTC. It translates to CASSSTGGYYEQYF.